This T cell receptor (beta chain) derives from a study of shared clonotypes between healthy human individuals. Sequencing was performed with immunoSEQ multiplex PCR; in TCRdb, only in-frame clones are kept and a portion is missing. The table shows under 550,000 clones, with about 96% occurring only once. The TCR comes from a woman in her thirties in good health. The sample comprised naive CD4+ T cells sorted from blood. As for subset: CD45RA+ positively selected.

The CDR3 DNA is TGTGCCAGCAGCTTGGATAGCCCAGATACGCAGTATTTT. The encoded protein is CASSLDSPDTQYF. The rearrangement links TRBV5-4 to TRBJ2-3, with no clear D. With 0 bases removed from V and 4 bases from J, the gap between germline ends came to 6 bases. Germline CDR1 and CDR2: SGHNT and YYREEE (reference sequence). This CDR3 contains 13 residues.